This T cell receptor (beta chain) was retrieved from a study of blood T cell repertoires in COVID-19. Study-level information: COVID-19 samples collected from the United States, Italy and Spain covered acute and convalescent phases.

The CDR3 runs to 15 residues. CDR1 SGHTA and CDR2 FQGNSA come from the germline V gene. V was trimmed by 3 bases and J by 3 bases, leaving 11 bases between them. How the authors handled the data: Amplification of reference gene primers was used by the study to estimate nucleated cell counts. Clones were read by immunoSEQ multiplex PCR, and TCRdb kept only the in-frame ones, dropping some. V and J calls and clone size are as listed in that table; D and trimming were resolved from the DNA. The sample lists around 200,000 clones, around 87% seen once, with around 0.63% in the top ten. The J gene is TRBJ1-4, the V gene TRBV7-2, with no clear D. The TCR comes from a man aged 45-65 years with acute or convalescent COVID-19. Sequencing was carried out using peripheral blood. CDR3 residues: CASSFYEPPNEKLFF. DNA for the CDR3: TGTGCCAGCAGCTTTTATGAGCCTCCTAATGAAAAACTGTTTTTT.